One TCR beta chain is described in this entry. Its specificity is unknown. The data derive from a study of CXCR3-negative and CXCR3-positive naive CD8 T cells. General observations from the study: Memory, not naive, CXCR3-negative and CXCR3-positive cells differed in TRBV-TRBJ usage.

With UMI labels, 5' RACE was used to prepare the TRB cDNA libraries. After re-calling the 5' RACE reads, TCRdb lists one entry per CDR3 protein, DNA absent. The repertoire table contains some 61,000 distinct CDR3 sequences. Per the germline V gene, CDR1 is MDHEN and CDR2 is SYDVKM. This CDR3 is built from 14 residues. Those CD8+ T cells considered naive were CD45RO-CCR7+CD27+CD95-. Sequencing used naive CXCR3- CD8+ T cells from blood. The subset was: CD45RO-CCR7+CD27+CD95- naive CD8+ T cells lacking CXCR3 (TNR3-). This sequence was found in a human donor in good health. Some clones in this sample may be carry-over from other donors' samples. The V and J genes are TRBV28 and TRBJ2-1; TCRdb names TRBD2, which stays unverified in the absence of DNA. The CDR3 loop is CASSGPSSYNEQFF. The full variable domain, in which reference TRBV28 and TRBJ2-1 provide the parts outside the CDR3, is DVKVTQSSRYLVKRTGEKVFLECVQDMDHENMFWYRQDPGLGLRLIYFSYDVKMKEKGDIPEGYSVSREKKERFSLILESASTNQTSMYLCASSGPSSYNEQFFGPGTRLTVL.